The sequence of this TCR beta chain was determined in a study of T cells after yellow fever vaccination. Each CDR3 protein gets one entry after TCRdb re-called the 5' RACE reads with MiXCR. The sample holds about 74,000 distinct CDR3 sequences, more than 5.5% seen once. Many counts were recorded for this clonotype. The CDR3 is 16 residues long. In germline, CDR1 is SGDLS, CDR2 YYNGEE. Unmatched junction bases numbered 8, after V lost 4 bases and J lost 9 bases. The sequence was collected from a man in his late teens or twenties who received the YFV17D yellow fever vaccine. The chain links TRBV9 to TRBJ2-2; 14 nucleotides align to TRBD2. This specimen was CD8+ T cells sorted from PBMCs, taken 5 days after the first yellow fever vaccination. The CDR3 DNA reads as TGTGCCAGCAGCCTGGGACTAGCGGGGGCTGTCAGGGAGCTGTTTTTT. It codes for CASSLGLAGAVRELFF.